Listed here are 10 T cell receptor beta chains from one sample, sequenced in a study of early T cells in non-severe SARS-CoV-2 infection. TCRdb recomputed calls from the 5' RACE reads with MiXCR, one row per CDR3 protein. The repertoire consists of approximately 60,000 distinct CDR3 sequences, with roughly 9% occurring once and the leading ten covering 13%. This specimen was whole blood, taken at baseline. All receptors come from an adult who was a healthcare worker with PCR-confirmed SARS-CoV-2 infection or an uninfected control (not recorded which).

This clonotype turned up a few times. The CDR3 sequence: CSATRTGWYEKLFF. The CDR3 DNA sequence: TGCAGTGCTACCAGGACAGGGTGGTATGAAAAACTGTTTTTT. V gene TRBV20-1 combines with J gene TRBJ1-4, with 8 positions matching TRBD1. The ends lost 4 bases at V and 6 bases at J; junction bases unmatched: 7. Germline lookup yields CDR1 DFQATT and CDR2 SNEGSKA (reference sequence). The CDR3 is made up of 14 amino acids.

This clonotype appeared many times. J is TRBJ2-1 and V is TRBV11-2; TRBD2 aligns across 13 bases. Germline CDR1 and CDR2: SGHAT and FQNNGV. This CDR3 contains 17 residues. The J segment lost 8 bases and the V segment lost 4 bases, leaving 11 bases of the junction unmatched. The CDR3 DNA sequence: TGTGCCAGCAGCTCTGGGACTAGCGGGACCGAAGCCCATGAGCAGTTCTTC. Translated: CASSSGTSGTEAHEQFF.

This clonotype has just a few counts. The chain employs TRBV6-2 or TRBV6-3 and TRBJ2-7; D not resolved. Trimming shortened V by 0 bases and J by 0 bases, and 12 bases separated the two germline ends. CDR3 length equals 16 residues. The germline V gene has CDR1 MNHEY and CDR2 SVGEGT. CDR3: CASSYSAITNSYEQYF. The DNA for the CDR3 is TGTGCCAGCAGTTACTCCGCCATCACCAACTCCTACGAGCAGTACTTC.

There are a few counts of this clonotype. The chain is built from TRBV4-3 and TRBJ2-1; D perhaps matches TRBD2 (6 bases). The germline V and J ends were trimmed by 3 bases and 0 bases, with 12 bases remaining between them. The germline CDR1 and CDR2 sequences are LGHNA and YSLEER. The CDR3 totals 16 residues. The CDR3 sequence: CASSQVAVSSYNEQFF. The CDR3 bases are TGCGCCAGCAGCCAGGTAGCGGTTAGCTCCTACAATGAGCAGTTCTTC.

The chain is built from TRBV18 and TRBJ2-2, with a tentative D call TRBD2 (7 bases). The CDR3 extends over 17 amino acids. The germline V gene encodes CDR1 KGHSH and CDR2 LQKENI. With 3 bases removed from V and 0 bases from J, the gap between germline ends came to 14 bases. The DNA of the CDR3 is TGTGCCAGCTCACCTCCGGGGGGCGGACCGAACACCGGGGAGCTGTTTTTT. This translates into CASSPPGGGPNTGELFF.

This clonotype was observed many times. The chain combines TRBV3-1 with TRBJ2-7; 11 bases align to TRBD1. V gave up 4 bases and J gave up 6 bases; unmatched junction bases: 5. The CDR3 has 14 amino acids. CDR1 LGHDT and CDR2 YNNKEL come from the germline V gene (reference sequence). The CDR3 nucleotides read TGTGCCAGCAGCCCGGACAGGGGGCCGCGCGAGCAGTACTTC. Amino acids: CASSPDRGPREQYF.

This clonotype was recorded once. It may be a read error: a sequence one base away is much more abundant. The chain combines TRBV12-3 or TRBV12-4 with TRBJ1-1; tentatively, D is TRBD1 (6 bases). This CDR3 is 13 amino acids long. CDR3 sequence: CTSSTNGGLEAFF. The CDR3 region has the DNA TGTACCAGCAGTACGAACGGGGGGCTCGAAGCTTTCTTT.

This clonotype has ten or more counts. V gene TRBV6-6 combines with J gene TRBJ1-2; TRBD1 matches 8 bases. Germline loops: CDR1 MNHNY, CDR2 SVGAGI (reference sequence). The CDR3 is made up of 16 amino acids. The junction had 16 bases not matched to a gene; V was cut back by 6 bases and J by 7 bases. Written as DNA, the CDR3 is TGTGCCAGCAGCCCCCAGCGGACAGGGCTACAAGGTGGCTACACCTTC. Its protein product is CASSPQRTGLQGGYTF.

The chain couples TRBV15 to TRBJ2-7, with D unclear. V lost 2 bases and J 6 bases, leaving 8 bases between the germline ends. This CDR3 is built from 12 residues. Looked up from germline, CDR1 is LNHNV and CDR2 is YYDKDF (reference sequence). CDR3 residues: CATSRQRGEQYF. The CDR3 DNA reads as TGTGCCACCAGCAGACAGCGAGGCGAGCAGTACTTC.

This clonotype showed up many times. J is TRBJ1-2 and V is TRBV29-1; D is possibly TRBD1 (5 bases). The length of the CDR3 is 13 residues. CDR1 SQVTM and CDR2 ANQGSEA come from the germline V gene. V gave up 0 bases and J gave up 5 bases, with 10 bases separating them. CDR3 sequence: CSVEDRAGYGYTF. The CDR3 DNA follows: TGCAGCGTTGAAGATCGCGCAGGGTATGGCTACACCTTC.